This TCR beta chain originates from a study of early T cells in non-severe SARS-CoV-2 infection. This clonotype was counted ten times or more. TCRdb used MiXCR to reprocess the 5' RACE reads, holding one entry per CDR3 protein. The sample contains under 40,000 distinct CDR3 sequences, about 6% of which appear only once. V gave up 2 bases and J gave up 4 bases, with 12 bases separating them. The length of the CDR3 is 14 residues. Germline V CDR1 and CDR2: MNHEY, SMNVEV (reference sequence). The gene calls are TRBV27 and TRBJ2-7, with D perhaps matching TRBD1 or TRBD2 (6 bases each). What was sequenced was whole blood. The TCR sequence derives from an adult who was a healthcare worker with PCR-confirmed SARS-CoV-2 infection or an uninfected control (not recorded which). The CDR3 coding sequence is TGTGCCAGCAGTTTAGGAGGGGGTCCTTACGAGCAGTACTTC. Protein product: CASSLGGGPYEQYF.